Below are 23 T cell receptor beta chains sequenced from a single sample in a study of shared clonotypes between healthy human individuals. TCRdb's table, derived via immunoSEQ multiplex PCR, lists solely in-frame clones and lacks some. The sample consists of about 560,000 clones, around 77% of them appearing once. The sequencing sample was made of PBMCs. The receptors come from a woman in her thirties or forties in good health. Some clones in this sample may be carry-over from other donors' samples.

Many counts were recorded for this clone. V usage is TRBV10-2 and J usage is TRBJ1-2, with D unresolved. V was clipped by 4 bases and J by 0 bases, with 9 bases between them. Germline assignment: CDR1 WSHSY and CDR2 SAAADI. This CDR3 region has 14 residues. CDR3 bases: TGCGCCAGCAGTGCAGTTGGGGCTAACTATGGCTACACCTTC. Protein: CASSAVGANYGYTF.

CDR3 DNA: TGTGCCAGCAGTGAAGCGCCCCCCAGGGGGTCACATCCAGAGCAGTACTTC. As protein: CASSEAPPRGSHPEQYF. The gene calls are TRBV6-1 and TRBJ2-7, with 7 positions matching TRBD1. CDR3 length equals 17 residues. V was clipped by 0 bases and J by 7 bases; unmatched bases: 15. The germline CDR1 and CDR2 sequences are MNHNS and SASEGT.

The gene calls are TRBV6-5 and TRBJ1-2; D perhaps matches TRBD1 (6 bases). The CDR3 runs 14 residues. Germline lookup yields CDR1 MNHEY and CDR2 SVGAGI. V was cut by 2 bases and J by 7 bases, with 14 bases left in between. CDR3 residues: CASSYTQGIRGYTF. The CDR3 DNA sequence: TGTGCCAGCAGTTACACACAGGGTATCCGTGGCTACACCTTC.

A single count supports this clone. It may be a read error: a sequence one base away is much more abundant. This same CDR3 is encoded by further DNA sequences in the sample. The V call is TRBV30, the J call TRBJ2-1; D may be TRBD1 (6 bases). CDR1 and CDR2 (germline): GTSNPN, SVGIG (reference sequence). V lost 5 bases and J 1 base, leaving 9 bases between the germline ends. This CDR3 comprises 13 residues. Here the CDR3 DNA reads TGTGCCTGGGATACAGGGTCCTACAATGAGCAGTTCTTC. Its protein is CAWDTGSYNEQFF.

Turning to this clone: This may arise from a read error, as a much more abundant clone is one base away. Different DNA sequences within this sample yield the same CDR3. The V gene is TRBV5-1, the J gene TRBJ2-4, with a possible D match to TRBD1 (6 bases). This CDR3 region has 14 residues. Trimming removed 1 base at V and 4 bases at J, with 9 bases between. Germline V lookup: CDR1 SGHRS, CDR2 YFSETQ. The CDR3: CASSLRDKKNIQYF. The CDR3 DNA reads TGCGCCAGCAGCTTGCGGGACAAGAAAAACATTCAGTACTTC.

In its sample, this clone was seen once. CDR3 residues: CATSPRTGRTDGYTF. The DNA of the CDR3 is TGTGCCACCAGCCCGCGGACAGGAAGGACTGATGGCTACACCTTC. The rearrangement links TRBV15 to TRBJ1-2; 7 positions match TRBD1. V lost 5 bases and J lost 6; bases outside the gene matches: 12. The CDR3 is made up of 15 amino acids. The germline V gene encodes CDR1 LNHNV and CDR2 YYDKDF (reference sequence).

To note about this clone: A far larger clone is one base from this, pointing to a likely read error. Within the sample, other DNA sequences also encode this same CDR3. The chain recombines TRBV30 with TRBJ1-1; D is uncertain. This CDR3 region has 13 residues. Germline CDR1 and CDR2: GTSNPN and SVGIG (reference sequence). The CDR3 sequence: CAWDWNMNTEAFF. Here the CDR3 DNA reads TGTGCCTGGGACTGGAACATGAACACCGAAGCTTTCTTT.

This clone was detected only a few times. The rearrangement links TRBV15 to TRBJ1-1; D might be TRBD1 (6 bases). The ends were cut back, 0 bases at V and 4 bases at J, with 12 bases in the middle. The germline V gene encodes CDR1 LNHNV and CDR2 YYDKDF (reference sequence). There are 15 residues in the CDR3. The CDR3 region has the DNA TGTGCCACCAGCAGAGATCAGGGGCCCGGCACTGAAGCTTTCTTT. Protein: CATSRDQGPGTEAFF.

The chain carries TRBV5-1 and TRBJ1-1, with TRBD1 identical over 9 bases. The CDR3 sequence is 17 residues long. V dropped 7 bases and J dropped 3; count of bases not matched to a gene: 16. Looked up from germline, CDR1 is SGHRS and CDR2 is YFSETQ. In DNA form, the CDR3 reads TGCGCCAGCGGCCAGGACAGGGGTTCACCTTTGGACACTGAAGCTTTCTTT. It translates to CASGQDRGSPLDTEAFF.

Worth noting for this clone: This same CDR3 is encoded by further DNA sequences in the sample. The CDR3 bases are TGTGCCAGCTCACCACTCACGGGCAAAGTAGGCGAGCAGTACTTC. It yields the protein CASSPLTGKVGEQYF. This sequence joins TRBV18 and TRBJ2-7; D gene ambiguous. CDR3 length: 15 amino acids. The germline V and J ends were trimmed by 1 base and 6 bases, with 16 bases remaining between them. Looked up from germline, CDR1 is KGHSH and CDR2 is LQKENI.

The genes are TRBV7-9 and TRBJ2-7; 7 nucleotides line up with TRBD1. The CDR3 covers 15 residues. J was trimmed by 3 bases and V by 1 base; bases with no gene match: 6. The germline V gene encodes CDR1 SEHNR and CDR2 FQNEAQ (reference sequence). The DNA of the CDR3 is TGTGCCAGCAGCTTAGAGGGACAGCCCTACTACGAGCAGTACTTC. The encoded protein is CASSLEGQPYYEQYF.

V and J are TRBV5-1 and TRBJ2-1, with 13 positions matching TRBD2. CDR1 is SGHRS and CDR2 is YFSETQ in the germline V gene. V shed 6 bases, J shed 6 bases, and the junction held 6 bases outside the gene matches. The CDR3 runs to 15 residues. CDR3 DNA: TGCGCCAGCATATCGGGACTAGCGGGATTCAATGAGCAGTTCTTC. Protein product: CASISGLAGFNEQFF.

The chain carries TRBV9 and TRBJ1-3; D not certain. V was pared by 0 bases and J by 0 bases, with 7 bases between. The CDR3 runs to 15 residues. CDR1 is SGDLS and CDR2 is YYNGEE in the germline V gene. CDR3 coding DNA: TGTGCCAGCAGCGTAGGGGATGACTCTGGAAACACCATATATTTT. It translates to CASSVGDDSGNTIYF.

CDR3 coding DNA: TGTGCCAGCTCACCACCGGATCCGGGAGGAGAGGAGACCCAGTACTTC. Encoded protein: CASSPPDPGGEETQYF. This chain uses TRBV18 with TRBJ2-5, with 7 nucleotides matching TRBD2. Losses at the gene ends were 0 bases for V and 5 bases for J; bases not matched to a gene: 9. The CDR3 is made up of 16 amino acids. CDR1 and CDR2 (germline): KGHSH, LQKENI.

V is TRBV5-4 and J is TRBJ2-5; D ambiguous. The CDR3 sequence is 13 residues long. V was shortened by 1 base and J by 3 bases, with 7 bases between the two germline ends. Germline lookup yields CDR1 SGHNT and CDR2 YYREEE (reference sequence). CDR3 sequence reads: CASSLQFEETQYF. In DNA, the CDR3 is TGTGCCAGCAGCTTGCAGTTTGAAGAGACCCAGTACTTC.

V usage is TRBV7-6 and J usage is TRBJ1-2; 7 nucleotides agree with TRBD1. This CDR3 has 15 amino acids. Germline values: CDR1 SGHVS, CDR2 FNYEAQ. J gave up 0 bases and V 1 base, and 2 bases lay outside the gene matches. DNA for the CDR3: TGTGCCAGCAGCTTAGGGCAGGGGGCTAACTATGGCTACACCTTC. This gives the protein CASSLGQGANYGYTF.

With respect to this clone: Other DNA sequences in the same sample also yield this CDR3. The chain joins TRBV5-1 to TRBJ2-5; D may match TRBD1 or TRBD2 (5 bases each). The CDR3 is 16 residues long. Germline V gene sequence: CDR1 SGHRS, CDR2 YFSETQ. Trimming pared 0 bases from V and 2 bases from J, leaving 14 bases between. CDR3 sequence reads: CASSLGGSSGQETQYF. Here the CDR3 DNA reads TGCGCCAGCAGCTTGGGGGGGTCGTCGGGTCAAGAGACCCAGTACTTC.

This chain links TRBV7-8 with TRBJ2-5, with 8 bases identical to TRBD2. This CDR3 is built from 16 residues. The germline V gene encodes CDR1 SGHVS and CDR2 FQNEAQ. The V segment lost 5 bases and the J segment 3 bases; nucleotides outside the gene matches: 11. In nucleotides, the CDR3 is TGTGCCAGCAGCCCCCGCCGGACGGGAGGGAAAGAGACCCAGTACTTC. Its protein product is CASSPRRTGGKETQYF. Drawing the rest from reference TRBV7-8 and TRBJ2-5, the complete variable domain is GAGVSQSPRYKVAKRGQDVALRCDPISGHVSLFWYQQALGQGPEFLTYFQNEAQLDKSGLPSDRFFAERPEGSVSTLKIQRTQQEDSAVYLCASSPRRTGGKETQYFGPGTRLLVL.

This clone was detected ten times or more. The gene calls are TRBV14 and TRBJ2-1, with 11 positions matching TRBD2. Germline assignment: CDR1 SGHDN and CDR2 FVKESK. Losses at the gene ends were 5 bases for V and 9 bases for J; bases not matched to a gene: 12. The CDR3 is 16 amino acids. The CDR3 DNA reads TGTGCCAGCAGCTCCCGTCTGGGACTAGCGGTATTTGAGCAGTTCTTC. This sequence encodes CASSSRLGLAVFEQFF.

The chain has TRBV5-1 and TRBJ2-7; 7 bases line up with TRBD2. The germline gives CDR1 SGHRS, CDR2 YFSETQ. The CDR3 spans 14 residues. After removal of 4 bases from V and 3 bases from J, the junction contained 7 bases not matched to a gene. The CDR3 reads CASSPAGEVYEQYF. For the CDR3, the DNA is TGCGCCAGCAGCCCTGCGGGAGAAGTCTACGAGCAGTACTTC. The full variable domain, its missing parts supplied by reference TRBV5-1 and TRBJ2-7, is KAGVTQTPRYLIKTRGQQVTLSCSPISGHRSVSWYQQTPGQGLQFLFEYFSETQRNKGNFPGRFSGRQFSNSRSEMNVSTLELGDSALYLCASSPAGEVYEQYFGPGTRLTVT.

This rearrangement joins TRBV9 to TRBJ2-2; 8 bases line up with TRBD2. The CDR3 sequence is 16 residues long. Trimming at V came to 0 bases and at J to 2 bases, leaving 3 bases not matched to a gene. The germline CDR1 and CDR2 sequences are SGDLS and YYNGEE. CDR3 sequence reads: CASSVGLATNTGELFF. The CDR3 DNA follows: TGTGCCAGCAGCGTAGGACTAGCGACAAACACCGGGGAGCTGTTTTTT.

The CDR3 nucleotides read TGTGCCAGCAGGTCTCCGGGACAGGGATACGAGCAGTACTTC. This sequence encodes CASRSPGQGYEQYF. The chain is built from TRBV11-2 and TRBJ2-7, with 9 bases fitting TRBD1. Unmatched junction bases numbered 7, after V lost 6 bases and J lost 4 bases. The CDR3 sequence is 14 residues long. Germline V gene lookup returns CDR1 SGHAT and CDR2 FQNNGV.

Remarks on this clone: This is likely an artifact of a read error, given a far larger clone one base away. The CDR3 here is CASSQDNKDPRGRTQYF. The CDR3 DNA sequence: TGTGCCAGCAGCCAAGATAACAAGGATCCCAGGGGCCGAACCCAGTACTTC. The chain recombines TRBV14 with TRBJ2-7; a weak D match, TRBD1 (6 bases). The CDR3 contains 17 residues. Germline CDR1 SGHDN, CDR2 FVKESK. V shed 0 bases and J shed 10 bases, with 25 bases lying between them.